This TCR beta chain derives from a study of cytotoxic CD8 clonotypes in ibrutinib-treated CLL. Study-wide results and limits: Sampling time points were not equivalent between sustained-remission and progressing patients. Circulating CD8+ T-cell counts were tracked by baseline clonality, which exceeded that of age-matched healthy donors. Clonality went up at ibrutinib response and then declined back toward baseline at progression. Few clonotypes were public, and these shrank or held steady under treatment.

Of note for this clone: As yet, its antigen is unknown.

The CDR3 length is 15 residues. V lost 4 bases and J lost 3; bases outside the gene matches: 7. Germline loops: CDR1 SGHTA, CDR2 FQGNSA. Measured with immunoSEQ multiplex PCR; TCRdb has only the in-frame clones, and not every one. The repertoire holds a few hundred thousand clones, with roughly 79% as singletons. The clonotype originates from a human donor with chronic lymphocytic leukemia. The V gene is TRBV7-2, the J gene TRBJ2-7; 9 bases match TRBD2. This specimen was PBMCs, taken before ibrutinib treatment. For the CDR3, the DNA is TGTGCCAGCAGCTGGTTGGCTAGCGGGAACTACGAGCAGTACTTC. Translation: CASSWLASGNYEQYF.